This T cell receptor (beta chain) derives from a study of neoadjuvant anti-PD-1 for oral cavity cancer (dated by TCRdb to the early 2020s). With regard to the full study: Before undergoing curative-intent surgical resection, most patients got three to four biweekly nivolumab doses at 3 mg/kg. Patients who did not progress were given a fourth nivolumab dose at about day 43 and had definitive surgical resection on days 50-56. The parent correlative cohort included under 15 patients, with a roughly 34% response rate. Patients with complete response, partial response or stable disease by RECIST 1.1 were defined as responders, whereas patients with progression were defined as non-responders.

Read against the paper, the sample's time point label means: before neoadjuvant nivolumab. The patients had newly diagnosed stage II-IVA oral cavity squamous cell carcinoma and had not received any prior systemic or radiation treatment. Everyone in the cohort had locally advanced, HPV-negative oral cavity squamous cell carcinoma. No culture maintenance or expansion was done, as the peripheral blood mononuclear cells went straight to analysis. Samples came from a longitudinal correlative study of a single-arm phase II trial of neoadjuvant nivolumab in oral cavity squamous cell carcinoma. Subject-matched pre- and post-treatment PBMCs and tumors from three responders and three non-responders underwent genomic DNA-based TCRbeta sequencing. Peripheral blood mononuclear cells were collected once before nivolumab treatment and again after treatment, at the time of surgery. Genomic DNA was isolated from PBMCs using the Maxwell RSC DNA from Cells kit.

As concerns this clone: The antigen it recognizes is unknown. No much larger clone is present one base from it, and per-base qualities are unavailable.

Findings and caveats that apply to the study as a whole: A higher pretreatment blood Treg/Th17 ratio correlated with both higher pretreatment blood TCRbeta clonality and lower post-treatment tumor TCRbeta clonality. Only three patients per response group were included in the TCR analyses, and larger cohorts for validation were called for by the authors. After neoadjuvant nivolumab, significantly higher T cell clonality (Gini index) was found within PBMCs in non-responders than in responders.

PBMC libraries used mostly about 450 ng of input genomic DNA for deep sequencing, with six replicates per sample. The immunoSEQ hsTCRbeta kit was used to prepare TCRbeta libraries, following the manufacturer's instructions. An Illumina NovaSeq 6000 S4 flow cell was used to sequence the final libraries, which had first been combined to 3 nM. From the authors' description of their analysis: The immunoSEQ Analyzer handled quality control and preprocessing of the raw data. The analysis was limited to productive rearrangements, and each clonotype was defined by a unique CDR3 amino acid sequence. Repertoire clonality was estimated as the Gini-Simpson index, computed with the R package tcR. Gini indices were compared with Student's t test, and associations with tumor size change were assessed by Pearson correlation. TCRdb mirrors the immuneACCESS table, restricted to in-frame sequences. Some clones are absent from its copies; in checked studies, under half trace to an unresolved V gene, and the reason for the others is unknown. The V and J calls and clone size come from that table; D and trimming were worked out from the DNA. The sample profile shows over 11,000 clones; 65% to 75% of them were found once. The ten largest clones represent approximately 2.8% of the sample.

Trimming removed 5 bases from V and 7 bases from J; the gene matches leave 10 bases unexplained. The germline V gene encodes CDR1 SEHNR and CDR2 FQNEAQ (reference sequence). The CDR3 measures 14 amino acids from cysteine to phenylalanine. The DNA shown is the 42-base CDR3, in frame from base 1. This TCR was recovered from a person between 40 and 85 years old with oral cavity squamous cell carcinoma. The receptor chain draws on TRBV7-9 and TRBJ1-2; TRBD1 aligns with 7 central bases. Material: PBMCs, obtained before nivolumab (anti-PD-1) treatment. CDR3 reads: CASSGADRAGGYTF. In nucleotides, the sequence is TGTGCCAGCAGCGGCGCCGACAGGGCCGGTGGCTACACCTTC.